A single sample gave rise to the 26 T cell receptor beta chains below, sequenced in a study of T cells after posttransplantation cyclophosphamide. The table came from immunoSEQ multiplex PCR; TCRdb's copy has only in-frame clones and leaves some out. This sample shows 30,000 or so clones and no singletons; 2.7% rests with the ten largest. Sequenced input: PBMCs. These receptors came from a woman in her sixties or seventies in good health, CMV-negative, and a related stem cell transplant donor.

This clone was seen many times. This chain links TRBV7-6 with TRBJ2-1; D is unclear. V lost 5 bases and J lost 2, with 13 bases in between. CDR1 and CDR2 (germline): SGHVS, FNYEAQ. The CDR3 contains 15 residues. The CDR3 sequence: CASSTRDSPYNEQFF. The CDR3 DNA sequence: TGTGCCAGCAGCACCCGAGACTCACCCTACAATGAGCAGTTCTTC.

This clone showed up just a few times. The V and J genes are TRBV12-3 or TRBV12-4 and TRBJ2-7, with 7 bases lining up with TRBD1. Trimming cost V 1 base and J 4 bases; bases outside gene matches: 7. The CDR3 contains 15 residues. In nucleotides, the CDR3 is TGTGCCAGCAGTTTAGGCTTCGGCAGGGGGTACGAGCAGTACTTC. Translation gives CASSLGFGRGYEQYF.

This clone was detected many times. The rearrangement uses TRBV7-3 and TRBJ2-1; maybe TRBD2 (5 bases). Germline CDR1 SGHTA, CDR2 FQGTGA. The CDR3 loop spans 13 amino acids. The ends were cut back, 1 base at V and 8 bases at J, with 9 bases in the middle. As DNA, the CDR3 is TGTGCCAGCAGCTTAATAGCGCAGGATGAGCAGTTCTTC. Protein sequence: CASSLIAQDEQFF. Full variable domain (outside the CDR3, taken from reference TRBV7-3 and TRBJ2-1): GAGVSQTPSNKVTEKGKYVELRCDPISGHTALYWYRQSLGQGPEFLIYFQGTGAADDSGLPNDRFFAVRPEGSVSTLKIQRTERGDSAVYLCASSLIAQDEQFFGPGTRLTVL.

The sample holds a few counts of this clone. This chain connects TRBV9 to TRBJ2-7; a possible D gene is TRBD1 (7 bases). Germline values: CDR1 SGDLS, CDR2 YYNGEE. V gave up 3 bases and J gave up 6 bases, with 22 bases separating them. There are 16 residues in the CDR3. The CDR3 DNA reads as TGTGCCAGCAGCGAAGGGGCCGAGACAGGGAGGCGCGAGCAGTACTTC. Its translation is CASSEGAETGRREQYF. The full variable domain, in which reference TRBV9 and TRBJ2-7 provide the parts outside the CDR3, is DSGVTQTPKHLITATGQRVTLRCSPRSGDLSVYWYQQSLDQGLQFLIQYYNGEERAKGNILERFSAQQFPDLHSELNLSSLELGDSALYFCASSEGAETGRREQYFGPGTRLTVT.

This clone came up many times. V and J are TRBV6-1 and TRBJ1-1, with a weak D call TRBD1 (5 bases). This CDR3 region has 13 residues. Germline V gives CDR1 MNHNS, CDR2 SASEGT. Trimming took off 3 bases at V and 9 bases at J, with 14 bases between the two ends. CDR3 protein: CASSEFQGVKAFF. For the CDR3, the DNA is TGTGCCAGCAGTGAGTTCCAGGGTGTCAAAGCTTTCTTT.

This clone was recorded at least ten times. The J gene is TRBJ2-1, the V gene TRBV14; D is ambiguous. Trimming took off 0 bases at V and 7 bases at J, with 13 bases between the two ends. The CDR3 length is 15 residues. Germline V gene lookup returns CDR1 SGHDN and CDR2 FVKESK. The CDR3 nucleotides are TGTGCCAGCAGCCAAGAAGGGCAGCCTATGAATGAGCAGTTCTTC. Translating gives CASSQEGQPMNEQFF.

In this sample, this clone turned up many times. The genes are TRBV7-9 and TRBJ2-7; 8 positions match TRBD1. Germline values: CDR1 SEHNR, CDR2 FQNEAQ (reference sequence). V shed 3 bases, J shed 2 bases, and the junction held 3 bases outside the gene matches. This CDR3 is 14 amino acids long. In DNA form, the CDR3 reads TGTGCCAGCAGCTTGGGGACAGGTGCCTACGAGCAGTACTTC. It translates to CASSLGTGAYEQYF. The entire variable domain, with the rest obtained from reference TRBV7-9 and TRBJ2-7, is as follows: DTGVSQNPRHKITKRGQNVTFRCDPISEHNRLYWYRQTLGQGPEFLTYFQNEAQLEKSRLLSDRFSAERPKGSFSTLEIQRTEQGDSAMYLCASSLGTGAYEQYFGPGTRLTVT.

In this sample, this clone turned up a few times. The V gene is TRBV5-1, the J gene TRBJ2-3; 10 bases match TRBD2. Looked up from germline, CDR1 is SGHRS and CDR2 is YFSETQ. V was clipped by 6 bases and J by 5 bases; unmatched bases: 12. The CDR3 runs 16 residues. CDR3 in DNA: TGCGCCAGCACGGCGGACAGCGGGGGGGCCGTAGATACGCAGTATTTT. Amino acids: CASTADSGGAVDTQYF. Together with reference TRBV5-1 and TRBJ2-3, the CDR3 gives the full variable domain: KAGVTQTPRYLIKTRGQQVTLSCSPISGHRSVSWYQQTPGQGLQFLFEYFSETQRNKGNFPGRFSGRQFSNSRSEMNVSTLELGDSALYLCASTADSGGAVDTQYFGPGTRLTVL.

The sample holds a few counts of this clone. The chain is built from TRBV4-1 and TRBJ2-3; TRBD2 matches 8 bases. The CDR3 has 15 amino acids. The germline V gene has CDR1 MGHRA and CDR2 YSYEKL. V was pared by 0 bases and J by 9 bases, with 8 bases of the junction left unmatched. The CDR3 loop reads CASSQDYRGGITQYF. CDR3 bases: TGCGCCAGCAGCCAAGATTACCGGGGGGGGATCACGCAGTATTTT.

This clone has a count of ten or more. Because it lacks the conserved phenylalanine or tryptophan at the end, this CDR3 is likely a read error. The DNA is omitted, as the CDR3 cannot be located on it reliably, and the CDR3 follows TCRdb's listing. This rearrangement joins TRBV19 to TRBJ1-2; the table's D call, TRBD1, was not checked against the DNA. The CDR3 is made up of 12 amino acids, end residues included. Germline CDR1 LNHDA, CDR2 SQIVND (reference sequence). This CDR3 reads CASSMVQGKITT.

This chain uses TRBV7-2 with TRBJ1-1, with 8 bases matching TRBD1. The CDR3 sequence is 16 residues long. Trimming removed 1 base from V and 4 bases from J; junction bases left unmatched: 8. CDR1 and CDR2 from the germline V gene are SGHTA and FQGNSA. DNA of the CDR3: TGTGCCAGCAGCTTAGGGACAGGGCTCTCGGGCACTGAAGCTTTCTTT. Translation gives CASSLGTGLSGTEAFF.

The table lists this clone with a few counts. The genes are TRBV7-9 and TRBJ2-5; a possible D gene is TRBD1 (6 bases). Trimming stripped 5 bases from V and 3 bases from J, with 16 bases between. There are 15 residues in the CDR3. Germline CDR1 reads SEHNR; CDR2 reads FQNEAQ (reference sequence). Here the CDR3 reads CASSPLRGQKETQYF. CDR3 DNA: TGTGCCAGCAGCCCGTTACGAGGACAGAAAGAGACCCAGTACTTC.

This chain uses TRBV12-3 or TRBV12-4 with TRBJ1-4, with 9 bases lining up with TRBD1. The CDR3 has 14 amino acids. After removal of 5 bases from V and 6 bases from J, the junction contained 4 bases not matched to a gene. The CDR3 loop reads CASSKQGAYEKLFF. The CDR3 nucleotides are TGTGCCAGCAGTAAACAGGGGGCCTATGAAAAACTGTTTTTT.

This clone came up many times. This chain uses TRBV5-4 with TRBJ2-7; the D gene is possibly TRBD1 (6 bases). The CDR3 contains 13 residues. V was clipped by 0 bases and J by 3 bases, with 7 bases between them. Germline V gene lookup returns CDR1 SGHNT and CDR2 YYREEE (reference sequence). In DNA form, the CDR3 reads TGTGCCAGCAGCTTGGACAGGGACTACGAGCAGTACTTC. It specifies CASSLDRDYEQYF.

This clone was seen at least ten times. The chain links TRBV6-5 to TRBJ1-2, with a tentative D call TRBD1 (6 bases). The CDR3 has 14 residues. Germline V gene lookup returns CDR1 MNHEY and CDR2 SVGAGI. V lost 5 bases, J lost 7 bases, and 17 bases lay in between. The DNA of the CDR3 is TGTGCCAGCAGTACCCCCCAGGGGATTAGTGGCTACACCTTC. Residues: CASSTPQGISGYTF.

At least ten counts were recorded for this clone. The genes are TRBV19 and TRBJ2-3; the D gene is possibly TRBD1 (5 bases). The V end lost 2 bases, the J end lost 0 bases, and 9 bases lay between the germline ends. Germline V gene sequence: CDR1 LNHDA, CDR2 SQIVND (reference sequence). The CDR3 is 15 amino acids. The CDR3 DNA follows: TGTGCCAGTAGTATACGAGCAGGGAGCACAGATACGCAGTATTTT. It specifies CASSIRAGSTDTQYF.

This clone was seen repeatedly, ten times or more. The V and J genes are TRBV5-1 and TRBJ1-1, with D possibly being TRBD1 (5 bases). Germline lookup yields CDR1 SGHRS and CDR2 YFSETQ. The CDR3 is 15 residues long. The germline V and J ends were trimmed by 3 bases and 4 bases, with 16 bases remaining between them. CDR3 sequence (DNA): TGCGCCAGCAGCTCTCCTCAGGGAGGTGCCACTGAAGCTTTCTTT. Residues: CASSSPQGGATEAFF.

In DNA form, the CDR3 reads TGTGCCAGCAGCGAGGGACAGGGGAACTATGGCTACACCTTC. Translating it yields CASSEGQGNYGYTF. This rearrangement joins TRBV7-4 to TRBJ1-2, with 10 bases aligning to TRBD1. CDR3 size: 14 residues. Unmatched junction bases numbered 2, after V lost 5 bases and J lost 2 bases. The germline CDR1 and CDR2 sequences are SGHVT and SQSDAQ.

At least ten counts were recorded for this clone. The rearrangement uses TRBV4-3 and TRBJ1-6, with D perhaps matching TRBD1 (5 bases). Germline V gene sequence: CDR1 LGHNA, CDR2 YSLEER. This CDR3 contains 13 residues. V dropped 3 bases and J dropped 10 bases, with 10 bases sitting between them. In nucleotides, the CDR3 is TGCGCCAGCAGCCAGGAGACAGAATCACCCCTCCACTTT. It specifies CASSQETESPLHF.

This clone occurred a few times. The chain recombines TRBV5-4 with TRBJ1-2, with 8 bases fitting TRBD1. Germline CDR1 SGHNT, CDR2 YYREEE (reference sequence). The V and J ends lost 4 bases and 6 bases, in that order; junction bases with no gene match: 11. CDR3 size: 15 residues. The DNA of the CDR3 is TGTGCCAGCAGCGTTGGACAGGGAATGGAGGATGGCTACACCTTC. Protein: CASSVGQGMEDGYTF. Full variable domain (outside the CDR3, taken from reference TRBV5-4 and TRBJ1-2): ETGVTQSPTHLIKTRGQQVTLRCSSQSGHNTVSWYQQALGQGPQFIFQYYREEENGRGNFPPRFSGLQFPNYSSELNVNALELDDSALYLCASSVGQGMEDGYTFGSGTRLTVV.

This clone was counted many times. The J gene is TRBJ1-2, the V gene TRBV11-2; possible D gene TRBD1, 6 bases. Germline V gene data show CDR1 as SGHAT and CDR2 as FQNNGV. Trimming took 4 bases from V and 4 from J, leaving 22 bases between them. The CDR3 runs to 17 residues. For the CDR3, the DNA is TGTGCCAGCAGCTCGTACCGGGACACCCTGGCACCCTATGGCTACACCTTC. Translation: CASSSYRDTLAPYGYTF.

This clone was counted ten times or more. The chain links TRBV7-8 to TRBJ2-3, with 8 bases that match TRBD2. The ends lost 3 bases at V and 5 bases at J; junction bases unmatched: 1. Germline CDR1 reads SGHVS; CDR2 reads FQNEAQ. CDR3 length: 13 residues. The CDR3 DNA sequence: TGTGCCAGCAGCTTTCGGGGGGGAGATACGCAGTATTTT. It translates to CASSFRGGDTQYF.

There are many counts of this clone. The chain links TRBV29-1 to TRBJ2-3, with 12 bases lining up with TRBD2. The CDR3 has 14 amino acids. V lost 5 bases and J lost 5; bases outside the gene matches: 5. The V gene's germline CDR1 is SQVTM and CDR2 ANQGSEA. The CDR3: CSVQTSGGQDTQYF. The DNA for the CDR3 is TGCAGCGTTCAGACTAGCGGGGGCCAAGATACGCAGTATTTT.

This clone was found many times. The chain combines TRBV5-1 with TRBJ1-1; 7 bases align to TRBD1. CDR3 length equals 13 residues. The J segment lost 6 bases and the V segment lost 3 bases, leaving 5 bases of the junction unmatched. Germline V CDR1 and CDR2: SGHRS, YFSETQ. The chain's CDR3 is CASSYDREAEAFF. In DNA form, the CDR3 reads TGCGCCAGCAGCTATGACAGGGAGGCTGAAGCTTTCTTT.

The sample holds many counts of this clone. The chain is built from TRBV28 and TRBJ1-2; weak D call: TRBD1 (6 bases). The ends were cut back, 5 bases at V and 5 bases at J, with 12 bases in the middle. This CDR3 has 13 residues. Germline CDR1 and CDR2: MDHEN and SYDVKM. As DNA, the CDR3 is TGTGCCAGCAGTGAAGACAGGTTTTATGGCTACACCTTC. This encodes CASSEDRFYGYTF.

V gene TRBV24-1 combines with J gene TRBJ2-3; 7 bases are a match to TRBD1. Germline values: CDR1 KGHDR, CDR2 SFDVKD. The CDR3 is made up of 15 amino acids. The ends lost 5 bases at V and 3 bases at J; junction bases unmatched: 7. CDR3 loop: CATSGDRVLTDTQYF. The CDR3 nucleotides read TGTGCCACCAGTGGCGACAGGGTATTAACAGATACGCAGTATTTT.